This T cell receptor (beta chain) was identified in a study of blood T cell repertoires in COVID-19. Here immunoSEQ multiplex PCR was the method, and the copy in TCRdb shows in-frame clones only, minus some. The table includes more than 200,000 clones, around nine tenths detected once. Germline V gene lookup returns CDR1 SEHNR and CDR2 FQNEAQ (reference sequence). V lost 0 bases and J lost 3; bases outside the gene matches: 1. CDR3 length equals 14 residues. The material sequenced was peripheral blood. V usage is TRBV7-9 and J usage is TRBJ1-2, with 7 bases that match TRBD1. This receptor was identified in a man aged 35-49 years with acute or convalescent COVID-19. CDR3 sequence: CASSLAGTDYGYTF. In DNA form, the CDR3 reads TGTGCCAGCAGCTTAGCGGGGACAGACTATGGCTACACCTTC.